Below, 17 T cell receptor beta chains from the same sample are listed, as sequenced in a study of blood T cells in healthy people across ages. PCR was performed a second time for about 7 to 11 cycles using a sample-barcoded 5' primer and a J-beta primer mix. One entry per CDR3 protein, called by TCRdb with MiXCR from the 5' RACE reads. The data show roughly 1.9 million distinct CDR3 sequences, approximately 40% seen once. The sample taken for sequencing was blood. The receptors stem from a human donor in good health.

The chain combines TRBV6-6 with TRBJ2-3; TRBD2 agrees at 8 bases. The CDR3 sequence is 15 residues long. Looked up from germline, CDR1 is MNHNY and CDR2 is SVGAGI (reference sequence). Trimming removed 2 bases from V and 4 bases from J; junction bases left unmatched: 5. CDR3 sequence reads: CASSYGAGESDTQYF. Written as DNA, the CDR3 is TGTGCCAGCAGTTACGGAGCGGGGGAGTCAGATACGCAGTATTTT.

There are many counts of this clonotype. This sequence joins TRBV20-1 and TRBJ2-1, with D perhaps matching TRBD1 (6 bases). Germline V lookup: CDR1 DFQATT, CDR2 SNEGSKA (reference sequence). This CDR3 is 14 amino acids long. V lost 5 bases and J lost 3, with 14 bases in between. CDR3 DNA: TGCAGTGCTCGGACAGCCTTCTACTACAATGAGCAGTTCTTC. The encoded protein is CSARTAFYYNEQFF.

The CDR3 DNA reads TGTGCCAGCAGCTCAATGCTGACTGGCTCCTACGAGCAGTACTTC. Translated, it gives CASSSMLTGSYEQYF. V is TRBV7-2 and J is TRBJ2-7; D not certain. CDR1 is SGHTA, CDR2 FQGNSA, per germline. This CDR3 spans 15 amino acids. Trimming stripped 4 bases from V and 0 bases from J, with 13 bases between.

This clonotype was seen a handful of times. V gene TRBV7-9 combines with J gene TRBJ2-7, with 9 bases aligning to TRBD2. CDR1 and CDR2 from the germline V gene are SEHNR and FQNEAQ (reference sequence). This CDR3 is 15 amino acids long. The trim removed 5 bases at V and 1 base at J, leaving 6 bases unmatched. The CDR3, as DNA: TGTGCCAGCAGCCTTAGCGGGGGTGATTCCTACGAGCAGTACTTC. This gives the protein CASSLSGGDSYEQYF.

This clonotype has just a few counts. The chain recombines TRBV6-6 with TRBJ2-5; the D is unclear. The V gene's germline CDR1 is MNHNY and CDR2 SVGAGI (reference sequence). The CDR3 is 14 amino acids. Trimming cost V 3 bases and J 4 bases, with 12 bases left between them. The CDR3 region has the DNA TGTGCCAGCAGTTATTGGGGTGGAATAGAGACCCAGTACTTC. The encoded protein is CASSYWGGIETQYF.

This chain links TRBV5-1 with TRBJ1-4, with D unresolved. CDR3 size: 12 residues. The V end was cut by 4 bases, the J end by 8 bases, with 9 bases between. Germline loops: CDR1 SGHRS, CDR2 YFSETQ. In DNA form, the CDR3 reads TGCGCCAGCAGCACCATTGGGGAAAAACTGTTTTTT. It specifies CASSTIGEKLFF.

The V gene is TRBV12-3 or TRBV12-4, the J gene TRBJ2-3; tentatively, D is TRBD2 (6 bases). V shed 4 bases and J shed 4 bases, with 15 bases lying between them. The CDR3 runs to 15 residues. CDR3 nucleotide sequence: TGTGCCAGCAGTTCGACGGGGAGGAGCGCAGATACGCAGTATTTT. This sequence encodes CASSSTGRSADTQYF.

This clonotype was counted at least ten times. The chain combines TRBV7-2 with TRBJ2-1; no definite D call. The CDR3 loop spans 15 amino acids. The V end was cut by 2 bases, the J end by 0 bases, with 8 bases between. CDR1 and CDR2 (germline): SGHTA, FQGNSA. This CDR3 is CASSLKGSSYNEQFF. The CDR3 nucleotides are TGTGCCAGCAGCTTAAAAGGTAGCTCCTACAATGAGCAGTTCTTC. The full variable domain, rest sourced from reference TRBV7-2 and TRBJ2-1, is GAGVSQSPSNKVTEKGKDVELRCDPISGHTALYWYRQSLGQGLEFLIYFQGNSAPDKSGLPSDRFSAERTGGSVSTLTIQRTQQEDSAVYLCASSLKGSSYNEQFFGPGTRLTVL.

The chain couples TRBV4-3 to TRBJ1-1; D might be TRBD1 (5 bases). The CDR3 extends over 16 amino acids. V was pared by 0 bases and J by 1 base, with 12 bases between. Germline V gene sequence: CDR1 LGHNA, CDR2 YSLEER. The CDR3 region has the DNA TGCGCCAGCAGCCAAGATGGGAGGGGCGGGAACACTGAAGCTTTCTTT. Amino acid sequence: CASSQDGRGGNTEAFF.

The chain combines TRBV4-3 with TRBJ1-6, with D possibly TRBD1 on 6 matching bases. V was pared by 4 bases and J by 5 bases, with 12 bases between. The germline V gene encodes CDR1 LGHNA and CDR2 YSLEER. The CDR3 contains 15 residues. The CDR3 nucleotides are TGCGCCAGCAGCCGCACTACAGGGAATAATTCACCCCTCCACTTT. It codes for CASSRTTGNNSPLHF.

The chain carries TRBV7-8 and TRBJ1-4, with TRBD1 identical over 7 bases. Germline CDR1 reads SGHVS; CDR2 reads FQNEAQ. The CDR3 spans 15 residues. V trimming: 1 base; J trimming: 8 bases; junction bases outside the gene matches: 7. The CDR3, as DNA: TGTGCCAGCAGCTTAGATTCGCAGGGGGGGGAAAAACTGTTTTTT. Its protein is CASSLDSQGGEKLFF.

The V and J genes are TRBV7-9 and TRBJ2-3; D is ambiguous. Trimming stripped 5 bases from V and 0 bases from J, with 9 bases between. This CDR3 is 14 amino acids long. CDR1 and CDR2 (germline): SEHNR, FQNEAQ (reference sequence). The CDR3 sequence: CASSPFISTDTQYF. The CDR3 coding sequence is TGTGCCAGCAGCCCGTTCATAAGCACAGATACGCAGTATTTT.

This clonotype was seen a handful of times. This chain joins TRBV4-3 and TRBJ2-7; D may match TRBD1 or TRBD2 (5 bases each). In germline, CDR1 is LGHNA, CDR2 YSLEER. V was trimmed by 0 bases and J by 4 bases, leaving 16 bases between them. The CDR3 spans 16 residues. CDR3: CASSQEYRGALYEQYF. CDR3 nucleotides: TGCGCCAGCAGCCAAGAGTATAGAGGGGCTCTATACGAGCAGTACTTC.

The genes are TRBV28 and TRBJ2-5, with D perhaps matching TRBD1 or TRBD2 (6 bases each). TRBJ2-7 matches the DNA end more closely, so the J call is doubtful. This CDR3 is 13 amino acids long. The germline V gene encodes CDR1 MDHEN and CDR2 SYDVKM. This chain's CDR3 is CASKAGGLYEQYF. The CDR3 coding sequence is TGTGCCAGCAAGGCTGGGGGGCTTTACGAGCAGTACTTC.

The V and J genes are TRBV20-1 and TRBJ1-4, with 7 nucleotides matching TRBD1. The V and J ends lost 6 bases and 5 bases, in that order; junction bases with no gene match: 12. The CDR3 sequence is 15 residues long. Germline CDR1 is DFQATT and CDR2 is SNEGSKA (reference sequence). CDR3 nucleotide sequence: TGCAGTGCGACCAGGAGACAGGGATTAAATGAAAAACTGTTTTTT. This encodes CSATRRQGLNEKLFF.

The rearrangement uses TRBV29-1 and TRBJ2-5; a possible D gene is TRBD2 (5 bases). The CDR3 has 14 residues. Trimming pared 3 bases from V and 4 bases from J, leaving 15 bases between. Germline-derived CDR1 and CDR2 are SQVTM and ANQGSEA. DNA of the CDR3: TGCAGCGTTGAGTCGATCCTAGCCGTAGAGACCCAGTACTTC. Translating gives CSVESILAVETQYF. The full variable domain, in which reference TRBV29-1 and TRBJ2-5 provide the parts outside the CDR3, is SAVISQKPSRDICQRGTSLTIQCQVDSQVTMMFWYRQQPGQSLTLIATANQGSEATYESGFVIDKFPISRPNLTFSTLTVSNMSPEDSSIYLCSVESILAVETQYFGPGTRLLVL.

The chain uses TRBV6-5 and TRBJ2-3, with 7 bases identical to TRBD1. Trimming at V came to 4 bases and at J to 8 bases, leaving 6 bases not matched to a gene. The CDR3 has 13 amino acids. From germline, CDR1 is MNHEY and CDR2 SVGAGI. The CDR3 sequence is CASSSTSGGTQYF. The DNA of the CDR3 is TGTGCCAGCAGTTCTACCTCAGGGGGTACGCAGTATTTT.